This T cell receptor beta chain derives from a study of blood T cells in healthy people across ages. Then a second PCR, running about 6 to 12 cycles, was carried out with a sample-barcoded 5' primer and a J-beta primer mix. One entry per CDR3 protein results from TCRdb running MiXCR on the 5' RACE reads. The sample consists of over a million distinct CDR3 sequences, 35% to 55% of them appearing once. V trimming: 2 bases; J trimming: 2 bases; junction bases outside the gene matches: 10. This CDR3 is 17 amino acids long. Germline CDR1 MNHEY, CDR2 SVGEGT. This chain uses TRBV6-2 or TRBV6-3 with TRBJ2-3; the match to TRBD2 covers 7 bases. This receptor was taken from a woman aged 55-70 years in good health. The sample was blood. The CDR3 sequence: CASSYDRASGYTDTQYF. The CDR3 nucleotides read TGTGCCAGCAGTTACGACCGCGCTAGCGGATACACAGATACGCAGTATTTT.